The source of this T cell receptor beta chain is a study of T-cell memory formation after mild COVID-19. Study in general: There were largely donor-specific TCR clusters. Study-wide results and limits: Pre-infection memory contained some responding clones, which suggested that cross-reactive memory had joined.

This CDR3 spans 17 amino acids. Trimming removed 2 bases at V and 1 base at J, with 15 bases between. The germline gives CDR1 SGHNT, CDR2 YYREEE (reference sequence). As regards this clonotype: Its antigen is currently unknown.

MiXCR was run by TCRdb on the 5' RACE reads, yielding one entry per CDR3 protein. The repertoire includes under 350,000 distinct CDR3 sequences, under 20% of them detected once, and 23% sits in the top ten. The sequence was collected from a man aged 18 to 29 who had mild COVID-19 (a few samples of this study predate the infection). Cell type and time point are not known. Sequenced sample: PBMCs or a T cell subset sorted from them (not recorded which). The genes are TRBV5-4 and TRBJ2-2; the D gene is possibly TRBD2 (8 bases). Here the CDR3 reads CASSFREGALNTGELFF. The CDR3 DNA is TGTGCCAGCAGCTTTCGGGAGGGGGCCTTGAACACCGGGGAGCTGTTTTTT. The complete variable domain, with remaining parts taken from reference TRBV5-4 and TRBJ2-2, reads ETGVTQSPTHLIKTRGQQVTLRCSSQSGHNTVSWYQQALGQGPQFIFQYYREEENGRGNFPPRFSGLQFPNYSSELNVNALELDDSALYLCASSFREGALNTGELFFGEGSRLTVL.